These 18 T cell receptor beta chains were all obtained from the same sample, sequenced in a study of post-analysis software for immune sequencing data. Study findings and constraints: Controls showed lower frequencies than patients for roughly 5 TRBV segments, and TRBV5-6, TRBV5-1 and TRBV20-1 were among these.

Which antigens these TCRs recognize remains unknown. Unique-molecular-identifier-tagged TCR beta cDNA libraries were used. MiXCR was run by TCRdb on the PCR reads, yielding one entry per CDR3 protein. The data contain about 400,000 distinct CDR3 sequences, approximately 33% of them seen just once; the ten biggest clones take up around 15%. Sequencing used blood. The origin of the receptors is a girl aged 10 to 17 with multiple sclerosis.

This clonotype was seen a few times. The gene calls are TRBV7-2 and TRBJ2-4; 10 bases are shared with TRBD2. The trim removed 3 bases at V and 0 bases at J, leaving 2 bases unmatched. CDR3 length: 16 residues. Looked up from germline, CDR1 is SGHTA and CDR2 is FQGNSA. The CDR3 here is CASSFSGGGAKNIQYF. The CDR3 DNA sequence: TGTGCCAGCAGCTTCAGCGGGGGGGGAGCCAAAAACATTCAGTACTTC.

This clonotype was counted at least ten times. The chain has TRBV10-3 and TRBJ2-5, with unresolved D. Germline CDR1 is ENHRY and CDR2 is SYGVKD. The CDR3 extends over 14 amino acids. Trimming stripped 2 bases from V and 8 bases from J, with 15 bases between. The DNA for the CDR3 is TGTGCCATCAGTGAGGGGAACTCGGTTTCTACCCAGTACTTC. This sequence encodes CAISEGNSVSTQYF.

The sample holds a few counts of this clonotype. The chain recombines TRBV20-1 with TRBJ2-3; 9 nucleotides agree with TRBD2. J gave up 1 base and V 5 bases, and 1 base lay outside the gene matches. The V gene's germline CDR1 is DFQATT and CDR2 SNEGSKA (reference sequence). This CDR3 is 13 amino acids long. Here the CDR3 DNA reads TGCAGTGCTCCTAGCGGGGGCACAGATACGCAGTATTTT. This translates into CSAPSGGTDTQYF.

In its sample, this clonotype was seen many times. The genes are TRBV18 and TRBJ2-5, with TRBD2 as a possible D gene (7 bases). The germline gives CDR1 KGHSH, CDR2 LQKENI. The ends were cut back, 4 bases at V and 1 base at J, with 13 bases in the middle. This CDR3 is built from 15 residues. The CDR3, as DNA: TGTGCCAGCTCACTATCGGGGGGCGGCCAAGAGACCCAGTACTTC. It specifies CASSLSGGGQETQYF.

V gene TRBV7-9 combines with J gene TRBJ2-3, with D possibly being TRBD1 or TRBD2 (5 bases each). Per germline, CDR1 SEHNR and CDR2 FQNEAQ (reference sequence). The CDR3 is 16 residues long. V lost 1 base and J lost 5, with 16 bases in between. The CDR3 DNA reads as TGTGCCAGCAGCTTAGTTGCAGGGAGAGGGAAAGATACGCAGTATTTT. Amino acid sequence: CASSLVAGRGKDTQYF.

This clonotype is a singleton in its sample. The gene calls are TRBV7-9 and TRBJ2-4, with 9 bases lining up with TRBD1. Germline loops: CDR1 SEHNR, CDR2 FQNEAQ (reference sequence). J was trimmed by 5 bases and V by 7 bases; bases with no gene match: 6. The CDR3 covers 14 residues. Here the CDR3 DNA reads TGTGCCAGCACCCCAGGGGACAGGGAAAACATTCAGTACTTC. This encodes CASTPGDRENIQYF.

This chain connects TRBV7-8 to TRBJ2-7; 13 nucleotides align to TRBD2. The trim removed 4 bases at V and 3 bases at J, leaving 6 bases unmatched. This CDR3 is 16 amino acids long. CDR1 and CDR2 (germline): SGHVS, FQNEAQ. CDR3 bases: TGTGCCAGCAGCTCGGAAGGGACTAGCGGGGACTACGAGCAGTACTTC. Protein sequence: CASSSEGTSGDYEQYF.

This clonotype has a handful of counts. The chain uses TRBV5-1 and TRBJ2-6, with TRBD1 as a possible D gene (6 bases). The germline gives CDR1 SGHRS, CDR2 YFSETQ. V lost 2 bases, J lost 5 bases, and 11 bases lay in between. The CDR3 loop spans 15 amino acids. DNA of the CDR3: TGCGCCAGCAGCTTAACACAGGGAAGGGCCAACGTCCTGACTTTC. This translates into CASSLTQGRANVLTF.

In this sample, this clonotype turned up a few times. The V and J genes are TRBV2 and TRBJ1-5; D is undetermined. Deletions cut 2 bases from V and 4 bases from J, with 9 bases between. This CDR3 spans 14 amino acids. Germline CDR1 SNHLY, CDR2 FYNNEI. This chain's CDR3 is CASSENNANQPQHF. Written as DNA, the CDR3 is TGTGCCAGCAGTGAAAACAACGCAAATCAGCCCCAGCATTTT. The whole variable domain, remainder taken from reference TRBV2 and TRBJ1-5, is EPEVTQTPSHQVTQMGQEVILRCVPISNHLYFYWYRQILGQKVEFLVSFYNNEISEKSEIFDDQFSVERPDGSNFTLKIRSTKLEDSAMYFCASSENNANQPQHFGDGTRLSIL.

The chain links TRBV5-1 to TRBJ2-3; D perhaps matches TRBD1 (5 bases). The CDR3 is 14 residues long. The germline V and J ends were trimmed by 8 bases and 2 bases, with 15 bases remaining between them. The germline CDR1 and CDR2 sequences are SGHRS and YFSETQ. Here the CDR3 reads CASWDVGATDTQYF. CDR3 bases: TGCGCCAGTTGGGATGTAGGGGCCACAGATACGCAGTATTTT.

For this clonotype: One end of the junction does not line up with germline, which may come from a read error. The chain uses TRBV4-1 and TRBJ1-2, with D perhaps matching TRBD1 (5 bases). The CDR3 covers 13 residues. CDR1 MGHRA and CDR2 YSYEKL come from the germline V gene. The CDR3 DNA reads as TGCGCCAGCAGCAACAGGATGGGCTATGGCCACACCTTC. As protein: CASSNRMGYGHTF.

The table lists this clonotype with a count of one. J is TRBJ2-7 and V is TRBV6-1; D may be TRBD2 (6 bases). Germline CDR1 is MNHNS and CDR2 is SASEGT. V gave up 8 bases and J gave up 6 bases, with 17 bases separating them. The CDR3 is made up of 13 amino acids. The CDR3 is CASRREGQPEQYF. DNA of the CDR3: TGTGCCAGCCGGAGGGAAGGGCAACCCGAGCAGTACTTC.

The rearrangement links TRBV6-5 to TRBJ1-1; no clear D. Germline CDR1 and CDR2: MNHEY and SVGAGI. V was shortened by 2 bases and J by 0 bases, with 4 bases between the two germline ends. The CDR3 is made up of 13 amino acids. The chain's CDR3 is CASSYAVNTEAFF. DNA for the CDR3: TGTGCCAGCAGTTACGCGGTGAACACTGAAGCTTTCTTT.

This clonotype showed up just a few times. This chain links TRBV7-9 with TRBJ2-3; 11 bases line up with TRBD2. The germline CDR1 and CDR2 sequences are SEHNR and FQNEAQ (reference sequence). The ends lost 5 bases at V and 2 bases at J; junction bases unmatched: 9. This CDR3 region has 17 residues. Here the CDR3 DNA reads TGTGCCAGCAGCATGATAACTAGCGGGGGTACCACAGATACGCAGTATTTT. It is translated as CASSMITSGGTTDTQYF.

This chain's CDR3 is CASSSALSHLNYGYTF. The CDR3 DNA reads as TGCGCCAGCAGCTCCGCCCTCAGCCACCTTAACTATGGCTACACCTTC. This sequence joins TRBV5-1 and TRBJ1-2; the D is unclear. The ends were cut back, 3 bases at V and 1 base at J, with 16 bases in the middle. Germline-derived CDR1 and CDR2 are SGHRS and YFSETQ. The CDR3 extends over 16 amino acids.

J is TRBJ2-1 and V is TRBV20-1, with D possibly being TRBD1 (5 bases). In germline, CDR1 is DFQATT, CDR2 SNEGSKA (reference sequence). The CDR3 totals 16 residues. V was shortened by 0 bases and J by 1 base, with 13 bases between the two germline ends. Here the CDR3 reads CSARDDGRVSYNEQFF. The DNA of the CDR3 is TGCAGTGCTAGAGATGACGGCAGGGTTTCCTACAATGAGCAGTTCTTC.

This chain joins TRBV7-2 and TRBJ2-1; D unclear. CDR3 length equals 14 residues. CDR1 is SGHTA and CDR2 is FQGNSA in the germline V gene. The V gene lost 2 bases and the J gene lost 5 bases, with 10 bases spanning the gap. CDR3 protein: CASSLMSGHNEQFF. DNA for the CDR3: TGTGCCAGCAGCTTAATGAGTGGCCACAATGAGCAGTTCTTC.

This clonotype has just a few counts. The CDR3, as DNA: TGCGCCAGCAGTGGACCTAGCACAGATACGCAGTATTTT. It specifies CASSGPSTDTQYF. The V and J genes are TRBV10-1 and TRBJ2-3, with D hard to call. This CDR3 has 13 amino acids. The germline V and J ends were trimmed by 4 bases and 0 bases, with 5 bases remaining between them. Germline CDR1 reads WNHNN; CDR2 reads SYGVQD (reference sequence).